Shown below are 19 T cell receptor beta chains from a single sample sequenced in a study of CD8+ T cells in alopecia areata. In each case, RNA was isolated and then reverse transcribed into cDNA as the sequencing template. Repertoires were generated with immunoSEQ multiplex PCR, while TCRdb's copy carries only in-frame clones and drops some. Here the sample spans more than 150,000 clones, around half being singletons. This specimen consisted of CD8+ T cells sorted from blood, obtained at week 0. The receptors were gathered from a human donor with alopecia areata.

This chain connects TRBV4-3 to TRBJ1-4; D unclear. This CDR3 is 14 amino acids long. The V gene's germline CDR1 is LGHNA and CDR2 YSLEER. Trimming shortened V by 0 bases and J by 8 bases, and 10 bases separated the two germline ends. The CDR3 region has the DNA TGCGCCAGCAGCCAAGATCTAACGGCAGAAAAACTGTTTTTT. Its translation: CASSQDLTAEKLFF.

This clone is a singleton in its sample. J is TRBJ1-2 and V is TRBV30; D unresolved. V shed 0 bases and J shed 2 bases, with 19 bases lying between them. This CDR3 has 17 amino acids. In germline, CDR1 is GTSNPN, CDR2 SVGIG (reference sequence). CDR3 sequence reads: CAWSVPLRPNTNYGYTF. The CDR3 nucleotides are TGTGCCTGGAGTGTACCCCTGAGGCCGAATACAAACTATGGCTACACCTTC.

The chain combines TRBV29-1 with TRBJ2-3, with 14 positions matching TRBD2. CDR3 length: 16 amino acids. Looked up from germline, CDR1 is SQVTM and CDR2 is ANQGSEA. V lost 6 bases, J lost 4 bases, and 9 bases stayed unmatched. CDR3 sequence (DNA): TGCAGCGTCCAGGGACTAGCGGGGGTTTCACCAGATACGCAGTATTTT. Translated, it gives CSVQGLAGVSPDTQYF.

The chain is built from TRBV29-1 and TRBJ2-3; TRBD1 matches 7 bases. CDR3 length: 14 residues. The V gene's germline CDR1 is SQVTM and CDR2 ANQGSEA. The J segment lost 2 bases and the V segment lost 6 bases, leaving 8 bases of the junction unmatched. The CDR3, as DNA: TGCAGCGTCCCGACGACAGGGACCACAGATACGCAGTATTTT. It yields the protein CSVPTTGTTDTQYF.

This chain connects TRBV30 to TRBJ1-1; D remains unclear. The CDR3 spans 15 residues. Germline-derived CDR1 and CDR2 are GTSNPN and SVGIG (reference sequence). V was pared by 0 bases and J by 1 base, with 12 bases between. In DNA, the CDR3 is TGTGCCTGGAGTGTAGGGTTTCGCGGGAACACTGAAGCTTTCTTT. The encoded protein is CAWSVGFRGNTEAFF.

CDR3: CASSSGDTEAFF. The CDR3 region has the DNA TGTGCCAGCAGCTCCGGCGACACTGAAGCTTTCTTT. The rearrangement links TRBV11-3 to TRBJ1-1; no definite D call. Trimming stripped 4 bases from V and 3 bases from J, with 6 bases between. The CDR3 sequence is 12 residues long. Germline values: CDR1 SGHNT, CDR2 YENEEA.

This clone was observed a handful of times. V and J are TRBV29-1 and TRBJ1-2; a possible D gene is TRBD1 (5 bases). Germline V lookup: CDR1 SQVTM, CDR2 ANQGSEA. The CDR3 extends over 13 amino acids. The V and J ends lost 6 bases and 6 bases respectively, with 17 bases between them. The CDR3 coding sequence is TGCAGCGTGCCGGAGGGGCGAGAACATGGCTACACCTTC. Translating it yields CSVPEGREHGYTF.

V gene TRBV4-1 combines with J gene TRBJ2-7, with TRBD2 matching over 14 bases. The length of the CDR3 is 17 residues. Germline CDR1 reads MGHRA; CDR2 reads YSYEKL. Losses at the gene ends were 0 bases for V and 7 bases for J; bases not matched to a gene: 8. CDR3 sequence reads: CASSQEVEGLAGEEQYF. CDR3 bases: TGCGCCAGCAGCCAAGAAGTCGAGGGACTAGCGGGGGAGGAGCAGTACTTC.

This clone was observed a handful of times. This chain joins TRBV29-1 and TRBJ2-2, with 7 bases that match TRBD2. Germline V CDR1 and CDR2: SQVTM, ANQGSEA. Unmatched junction bases numbered 3, after V lost 4 bases and J lost 4 bases. This CDR3 is 13 amino acids long. Here the CDR3 DNA reads TGCAGCGTTGTTTCGGGGGGCACCGGGGAGCTGTTTTTT. As protein: CSVVSGGTGELFF.

This clone has only a few counts. The V and J genes are TRBV13 and TRBJ1-2; unclear D gene. Germline lookup yields CDR1 PRHDT and CDR2 FYEKMQ (reference sequence). Trimming removed 1 base from V and 8 bases from J, with 8 bases in between. The CDR3 is made up of 12 amino acids. The CDR3 reads CASSLENGGYTF. The DNA for the CDR3 is TGTGCCAGCAGCTTAGAAAATGGGGGCTACACCTTC.

The gene calls are TRBV4-3 and TRBJ1-2; D not certain. The ends were cut back, 5 bases at V and 8 bases at J, with 12 bases in the middle. This CDR3 region has 12 residues. Germline CDR1 is LGHNA and CDR2 is YSLEER. CDR3 coding DNA: TGCGCCAGCAGCGAGGAGGGTTGGGGCTACACCTTC. Translated: CASSEEGWGYTF.

The rearrangement links TRBV13 to TRBJ2-7, with a tentative D call TRBD1 (5 bases). This CDR3 has 12 residues. Germline assignment: CDR1 PRHDT and CDR2 FYEKMQ (reference sequence). Trimming left V 6 bases short and J 11 bases short, with 17 bases between. CDR3 nucleotide sequence: TGTGCCAGCAGTTCCCCTCAGGACACAAAGTACTTC. This sequence encodes CASSSPQDTKYF.

In its sample, this clone was seen a few times. This sequence joins TRBV7-9 and TRBJ2-6; the D gene is possibly TRBD2 (5 bases). The germline CDR1 and CDR2 sequences are SEHNR and FQNEAQ (reference sequence). The CDR3 loop spans 16 amino acids. Trimming took 6 bases from V and 0 from J, leaving 12 bases between them. CDR3 loop: CASRLDGSSGANVLTF. As DNA, the CDR3 is TGTGCCAGCAGGCTAGATGGGAGCTCTGGGGCCAACGTCCTGACTTTC.

For the CDR3, the DNA is TGTGCCAGCAGTTTGACAGTAAATTCACCCCTCCACTTT. This sequence encodes CASSLTVNSPLHF. The rearrangement links TRBV27 to TRBJ1-6; a weak D match, TRBD1 (5 bases). Trimming took 3 bases from V and 7 from J, leaving 7 bases between them. This CDR3 spans 13 amino acids. Germline assignment: CDR1 MNHEY and CDR2 SMNVEV (reference sequence).

About this clone itself: At the DNA level, this CDR3 is encoded by other sequences in the same sample as well. J is TRBJ1-1 and V is TRBV29-1, with 10 bases aligning to TRBD1. V lost 6 bases, J lost 5 bases, and 3 bases stayed unmatched. The CDR3 contains 12 residues. Germline CDR1 is SQVTM and CDR2 is ANQGSEA. CDR3 protein: CSVDRGSTEAFF. The CDR3, as DNA: TGCAGCGTGGACAGGGGGAGTACTGAAGCTTTCTTT.

The chain uses TRBV5-1 and TRBJ2-7; D may be TRBD2 (5 bases). The CDR3 runs to 12 residues. The germline V gene has CDR1 SGHRS and CDR2 YFSETQ. The V end was cut by 6 bases, the J end by 5 bases, with 12 bases between. The CDR3 loop is CASKEVGDEQYF. The CDR3 coding sequence is TGCGCCAGCAAGGAGGTCGGGGACGAGCAGTACTTC. Looking up the rest from reference TRBV5-1 and TRBJ2-7 gives the full variable domain: KAGVTQTPRYLIKTRGQQVTLSCSPISGHRSVSWYQQTPGQGLQFLFEYFSETQRNKGNFPGRFSGRQFSNSRSEMNVSTLELGDSALYLCASKEVGDEQYFGPGTRLTVT.

This clone came up a few times. V gene TRBV29-1 combines with J gene TRBJ2-5, with D unresolved. Judging by the DNA end, TRBJ2-7 fits better; the J call may be wrong. In germline, CDR1 is SQVTM, CDR2 ANQGSEA. The CDR3 totals 11 residues. DNA for the CDR3: TGCAGCGTGCGCCTCTCCTACGAGCAGTACTTC. Translation gives CSVRLSYEQYF.

The chain employs TRBV13 and TRBJ2-1; D remains ambiguous. Trimming stripped 4 bases from V and 0 bases from J, with 10 bases between. Looked up from germline, CDR1 is PRHDT and CDR2 is FYEKMQ (reference sequence). This CDR3 spans 15 amino acids. The chain's CDR3 is CASSSALVSYNEQFF. In DNA, the CDR3 is TGTGCCAGCAGCTCGGCTCTAGTCTCCTACAATGAGCAGTTCTTC.

The chain is built from TRBV20-1 and TRBJ1-1, with D unresolved. V was clipped by 6 bases and J by 1 base, with 3 bases between them. This CDR3 is 10 amino acids long. Germline V gene data show CDR1 as DFQATT and CDR2 as SNEGSKA (reference sequence). The CDR3 spells CSAKNTEAFF. The CDR3 DNA is TGCAGTGCCAAGAACACTGAAGCTTTCTTT.